This passage covers 26 T cell receptor beta chains from one sample sequenced in a study of Ad26.COV2.S vaccination and SARS-CoV-2 variants. Method: immunoSEQ multiplex PCR; TCRdb's copy keeps in-frame clones and lacks some. The repertoire holds roughly 150,000 clones, with just over 85% as singletons. Sequenced material: peripheral blood, taken after recovery from COVID-19. The receptors shown here come from a human donor who had recovered from COVID-19.

J is TRBJ2-5 and V is TRBV11-2, with D possibly matching TRBD1 (6 bases). The length of the CDR3 is 13 residues. Trimming took off 7 bases at V and 5 bases at J, with 14 bases between the two ends. Germline lookup yields CDR1 SGHAT and CDR2 FQNNGV. This CDR3 reads CASKAQGWETQYF. For the CDR3, the DNA is TGTGCCAGCAAGGCACAGGGATGGGAGACCCAGTACTTC.

The rearrangement uses TRBV7-9 and TRBJ1-6; D uncertain. V lost 4 bases and J lost 10, with 14 bases in between. The CDR3 runs to 14 residues. The germline V gene has CDR1 SEHNR and CDR2 FQNEAQ (reference sequence). The CDR3 DNA is TGTGCCAGCAGCTCCCCTAGTGCGGGGTCACCCCTCCACTTT. Protein: CASSSPSAGSPLHF. Full variable domain (rest looked up from reference TRBV7-9 and TRBJ1-6): DTGVSQNPRHKITKRGQNVTFRCDPISEHNRLYWYRQTLGQGPEFLTYFQNEAQLEKSRLLSDRFSAERPKGSFSTLEIQRTEQGDSAMYLCASSSPSAGSPLHFGNGTRLTVT.

The V call is TRBV6-5, the J call TRBJ1-2; no clear D gene. The CDR3 runs 15 residues. V shed 7 bases and J shed 6 bases, with 21 bases lying between them. Germline V gives CDR1 MNHEY, CDR2 SVGAGI. CDR3 sequence reads: CASNLSPVGEHGYTF. As DNA, the CDR3 is TGTGCCAGCAATCTTAGCCCGGTAGGAGAGCATGGCTACACCTTC.

This chain uses TRBV7-2 with TRBJ1-6, with a possible D match to TRBD1 (6 bases). In germline, CDR1 is SGHTA, CDR2 FQGNSA. The CDR3 is 12 amino acids. V shed 5 bases and J shed 14 bases, with 13 bases lying between them. In DNA, the CDR3 is TGTGCCAGCAGCCCACAGGGTTTGACCCTCCACTTT. It is translated as CASSPQGLTLHF.

This chain connects TRBV28 to TRBJ2-7; 8 bases align to TRBD1. CDR1 and CDR2 (germline): MDHEN, SYDVKM. The junction had 3 bases not matched to a gene; V was cut back by 3 bases and J by 5 bases. The CDR3 sequence is 13 residues long. This CDR3 is CASSLSDRDEQYF. The CDR3 DNA is TGTGCCAGCAGTTTGTCGGACAGGGACGAGCAGTACTTC.

A remark on this clone: One end of the junction varies from germline; a read error may be responsible. V is TRBV5-4 and J is TRBJ2-3; D uncertain. CDR1 and CDR2 from the germline V gene are SGHNT and YYREEE (reference sequence). The CDR3 consists of 14 residues. The CDR3 DNA reads as TGTGCCAGCAGCAGCCCAGGCAGCACAGATACGCGGTATTTT. Its translation: CASSSPGSTDTRYF. Full variable domain (remainder filled in from reference TRBV5-4 and TRBJ2-3): ETGVTQSPTHLIKTRGQQVTLRCSSQSGHNTVSWYQQALGQGPQFIFQYYREEENGRGNFPPRFSGLQFPNYSSELNVNALELDDSALYLCASSSPGSTDTRYFGPGTRLTVL.

The V and J genes are TRBV18 and TRBJ1-1; 11 positions agree with TRBD1. Germline trimming cut 3 bases from V and 8 bases from J; bases unmatched to any gene: 5. Germline V gives CDR1 KGHSH, CDR2 LQKENI. The CDR3 contains 14 residues. CDR3 nucleotides: TGTGCCAGCTCACCCGGGACAGGGGGTTGGGAAGCTTTCTTT. Protein: CASSPGTGGWEAFF.

J is TRBJ2-7 and V is TRBV6-5; D is unclear. Germline values: CDR1 MNHEY, CDR2 SVGAGI. This CDR3 is 13 amino acids long. Deletions cut 2 bases from V and 3 bases from J, with 8 bases between. The CDR3 sequence: CASSYRALYEQYF. In nucleotides, the CDR3 is TGTGCCAGCAGTTACAGGGCCCTCTACGAGCAGTACTTC.

This rearrangement joins TRBV9 to TRBJ2-5; 8 positions agree with TRBD2. CDR1 is SGDLS and CDR2 is YYNGEE in the germline V gene. The CDR3 covers 14 residues. V dropped 0 bases and J dropped 5; count of bases not matched to a gene: 3. Here the CDR3 DNA reads TGTGCCAGCAGCGTAGGTAGCGGGGTCGAGACCCAGTACTTC. Translation: CASSVGSGVETQYF.

A few counts support this clone. The chain uses TRBV2 and TRBJ1-2, with 9 bases that match TRBD1. This CDR3 has 18 residues. CDR1 SNHLY and CDR2 FYNNEI come from the germline V gene. V was pared by 7 bases and J by 0 bases, with 15 bases of the junction left unmatched. In DNA form, the CDR3 reads TGTGCCAGCAAGGGACAGGGTAATCGAGTGTCCTCTAACTATGGCTACACCTTC. It is translated as CASKGQGNRVSSNYGYTF.

The V gene is TRBV5-1, the J gene TRBJ2-3; 12 bases are a match to TRBD2. The junction had 5 bases not matched to a gene; V was cut back by 4 bases and J by 2 bases. This CDR3 is 16 amino acids long. CDR1 and CDR2 (germline): SGHRS, YFSETQ. CDR3: CASSLGLAGSTDTQYF. For the CDR3, the DNA is TGCGCCAGCAGCCTCGGACTAGCGGGGTCCACAGATACGCAGTATTTT.

The rearrangement links TRBV28 to TRBJ1-2; weak D call: TRBD1 (6 bases). The germline V gene has CDR1 MDHEN and CDR2 SYDVKM. Trimming took off 8 bases at V and 6 bases at J, with 19 bases between the two ends. The CDR3 consists of 14 residues. The CDR3 bases are TGTGCCAGCGTAGAGGACAGATTTTTCAATGGCTACACCTTC. It is translated as CASVEDRFFNGYTF.

The chain combines TRBV27 with TRBJ2-6; no clear D. Per the germline V gene, CDR1 is MNHEY and CDR2 is SMNVEV (reference sequence). CDR3 length: 14 amino acids. Trimming took off 6 bases at V and 2 bases at J, with 8 bases between the two ends. The chain's CDR3 is CASRPGAGANVLTF. Written as DNA, the CDR3 is TGTGCCAGCAGACCAGGAGCTGGGGCCAACGTCCTGACTTTC.

The chain has TRBV2 and TRBJ1-5; D remains unclear. This CDR3 region has 16 residues. Germline V lookup: CDR1 SNHLY, CDR2 FYNNEI. V was clipped by 6 bases and J by 4 bases, with 19 bases between them. The CDR3 region is CASSYRAQVGNQPQHF. The CDR3 DNA sequence: TGTGCCAGCAGCTACCGGGCTCAGGTAGGGAATCAGCCCCAGCATTTT.

The V call is TRBV7-2, the J call TRBJ1-2, with D possibly TRBD1 on 6 matching bases. V lost 3 bases and J 2 bases, leaving 13 bases between the germline ends. Germline V gene data show CDR1 as SGHTA and CDR2 as FQGNSA. CDR3 size: 15 residues. DNA of the CDR3: TGTGCCAGCAGCTTCCGTGGACAGTTGAACTATGGCTACACCTTC. Protein product: CASSFRGQLNYGYTF.

This clone was observed a handful of times. The chain recombines TRBV2 with TRBJ1-3, with a tentative D call TRBD1 (6 bases). The CDR3 extends over 13 amino acids. Trimming removed 5 bases from V and 4 bases from J, with 9 bases in between. The germline V gene encodes CDR1 SNHLY and CDR2 FYNNEI. This CDR3 reads CASSTGQGNTIYF. The CDR3, as DNA: TGTGCCAGCAGTACTGGACAGGGAAACACCATATATTTT.

The chain uses TRBV25-1 and TRBJ1-6; possible D gene TRBD1, 5 bases. Trimming took off 6 bases at V and 8 bases at J, with 17 bases between the two ends. Germline-derived CDR1 and CDR2 are MGHDK and SYGVNS. The CDR3 is made up of 15 amino acids. The CDR3 protein is CASSGGTNGDSPLHF. The CDR3 DNA reads TGTGCCAGCAGCGGGGGGACTAATGGGGATTCACCCCTCCACTTT. Together with reference TRBV25-1 and TRBJ1-6, the CDR3 gives the full variable domain: EADIYQTPRYLVIGTGKKITLECSQTMGHDKMYWYQQDPGMELHLIHYSYGVNSTEKGDLSSESTVSRIRTEHFPLTLESARPSHTSQYLCASSGGTNGDSPLHFGNGTRLTVT.

The chain is built from TRBV25-1 and TRBJ2-4; D ambiguous. Germline loops: CDR1 MGHDK, CDR2 SYGVNS. This CDR3 is 15 amino acids long. Trimming shortened V by 5 bases and J by 1 base, and 12 bases separated the two germline ends. The CDR3: CASSPGLSAKNIQYF. The CDR3 bases are TGTGCCAGCAGTCCGGGCCTTTCGGCCAAAAACATTCAGTACTTC.

As DNA, the CDR3 is TGTGCCAGCAGCCTCGGACCCTTCGGGGAGTACTTC. As protein: CASSLGPFGEYF. The chain uses TRBV5-6 and TRBJ2-5; a possible D gene is TRBD2 (5 bases). Germline V CDR1 and CDR2: SGHDT, YYEEEE. The CDR3 covers 12 residues. The V end lost 4 bases, the J end lost 12 bases, and 16 bases lay between the germline ends.

The rearrangement links TRBV6-1 to TRBJ1-1, with 9 positions matching TRBD1. This CDR3 spans 15 amino acids. In germline, CDR1 is MNHNS, CDR2 SASEGT. The junction had 4 bases not matched to a gene; V was cut back by 1 base and J by 4 bases. The CDR3: CASSEGQGGVTEAFF. The CDR3 bases are TGTGCCAGCAGTGAAGGACAGGGGGGCGTCACTGAAGCTTTCTTT.

The chain is built from TRBV13 and TRBJ2-6, with 9 positions matching TRBD1. Germline V gene sequence: CDR1 PRHDT, CDR2 FYEKMQ (reference sequence). The CDR3 totals 16 residues. V shed 5 bases, J shed 2 bases, and the junction held 4 bases outside the gene matches. The CDR3 spells CASSIGQGTGANVLTF. The CDR3 DNA reads as TGTGCCAGCAGCATTGGACAGGGGACTGGGGCCAACGTCCTGACTTTC.

The J gene is TRBJ2-3, the V gene TRBV24-1, with TRBD1 identical over 10 bases. Germline values: CDR1 KGHDR, CDR2 SFDVKD. This CDR3 is 18 amino acids long. V was clipped by 1 base and J by 4 bases; unmatched bases: 10. The CDR3 region has the DNA TGTGCCACCAGTGATTTTAAGGGGACAGGGGAAGATGCAGATACGCAGTATTTT. This encodes CATSDFKGTGEDADTQYF.

The V call is TRBV4-3, the J call TRBJ2-3; D is ambiguous. This CDR3 comprises 16 residues. The germline V gene encodes CDR1 LGHNA and CDR2 YSLEER. Trimming pared 4 bases from V and 4 bases from J, leaving 18 bases between. CDR3 region: CASSRQRNAGSDTQYF. CDR3 DNA sequence: TGCGCCAGCAGCCGCCAAAGGAACGCCGGCTCAGATACGCAGTATTTT.

The sample holds one count of this clone. This chain joins TRBV19 and TRBJ1-5, with D uncertain. Germline V lookup: CDR1 LNHDA, CDR2 SQIVND (reference sequence). V lost 10 bases and J lost 7, with 20 bases in between. The CDR3 contains 14 residues. CDR3 loop: CATESRTSGQPQHF. The CDR3 DNA follows: TGTGCCACCGAATCGAGGACTTCGGGGCAGCCCCAGCATTTT. The whole variable domain, filled in from reference TRBV19 and TRBJ1-5, reads DGGITQSPKYLFRKEGQNVTLSCEQNLNHDAMYWYRQDPGQGLRLIYYSQIVNDFQKGDIAEGYSVSREKKESFPLTVTSAQKNPTAFYLCATESRTSGQPQHFGDGTRLSIL.

The rearrangement uses TRBV19 and TRBJ1-1; D unresolved. Germline CDR1 LNHDA, CDR2 SQIVND (reference sequence). V lost 6 bases and J 0 bases, leaving 8 bases between the germline ends. The CDR3 contains 13 residues. In nucleotides, the CDR3 is TGTGCCAGTAGCGACCGGATGAACACTGAAGCTTTCTTT. Its protein is CASSDRMNTEAFF.

The V and J genes are TRBV19 and TRBJ2-2; D ambiguous. The germline V gene has CDR1 LNHDA and CDR2 SQIVND (reference sequence). CDR3 size: 12 residues. The V end lost 5 bases, the J end lost 5 bases, and 6 bases lay between the germline ends. As DNA, the CDR3 is TGTGCCAGTAGTCAGGCGACCGGGGAGCTGTTTTTT. Protein product: CASSQATGELFF.